The 2 T cell receptor beta chains below all came from one sample that was sequenced in a study of CD8+CD57+ T cells in acquired aplastic anemia. It was genomic DNA that served as the template for profiling TCR beta VDJ and CDR3. TCRdb recomputed calls from the reads with MiXCR, one row per CDR3 protein. The data contain some 220,000 distinct CDR3 sequences, roughly 35% of them singletons. The sequenced sample was sorted CD4+, CD8+, or CD8+CD57+ T cells (not recorded which) from PBMCs. These TCRs come from a human donor in good health, serving as a control.

Regarding this clonotype: One end of the junction is discordant with germline, which a read error may explain. The rearrangement joins TRBV20-1 to TRBJ2-1, with D unresolved. CDR1 is DFQATT, CDR2 SNEGSKA, per germline (reference sequence). The CDR3 length is 13 residues. The CDR3 DNA reads TGCAGTGCTAGAGAGGCCGATTATAATGGGCAGTTCTTC. This translates into CSAREADYNGQFF.

This clonotype was observed many times. The rearrangement links TRBV20-1 to TRBJ2-1, with a tentative D call TRBD1 (6 bases). The CDR3 has 12 amino acids. Per the germline V gene, CDR1 is DFQATT and CDR2 is SNEGSKA (reference sequence). V was shortened by 5 bases and J by 5 bases, with 10 bases between the two germline ends. The CDR3 loop reads CSAGGGHNEQFF. The DNA of the CDR3 is TGCAGTGCTGGGGGCGGACACAATGAGCAGTTCTTC.